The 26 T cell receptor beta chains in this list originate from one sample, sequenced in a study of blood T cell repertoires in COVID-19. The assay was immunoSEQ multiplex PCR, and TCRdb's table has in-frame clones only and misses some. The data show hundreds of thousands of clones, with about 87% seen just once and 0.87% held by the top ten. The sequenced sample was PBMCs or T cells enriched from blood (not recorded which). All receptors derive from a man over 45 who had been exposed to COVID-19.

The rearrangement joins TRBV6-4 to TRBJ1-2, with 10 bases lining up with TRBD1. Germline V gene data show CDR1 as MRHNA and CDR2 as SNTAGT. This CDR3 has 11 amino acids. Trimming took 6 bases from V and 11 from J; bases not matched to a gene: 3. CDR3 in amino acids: CASSGQGGYTF. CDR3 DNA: TGTGCCAGCAGCGGACAGGGGGGATACACCTTC.

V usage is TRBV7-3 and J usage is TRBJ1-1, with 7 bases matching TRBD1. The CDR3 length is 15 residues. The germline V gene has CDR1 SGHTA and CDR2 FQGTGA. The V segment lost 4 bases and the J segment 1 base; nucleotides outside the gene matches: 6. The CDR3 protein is CASSSSGQANTEAFF. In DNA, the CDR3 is TGTGCCAGCAGCTCAAGTGGACAGGCGAACACTGAAGCTTTCTTT.

The CDR3 is CASSPRGQGGNQPQHF. Here the CDR3 DNA reads TGTGCCAGCTCACCACGGGGGCAGGGGGGCAATCAGCCCCAGCATTTT. The chain joins TRBV18 to TRBJ1-5; 7 bases map to TRBD1. The ends lost 1 base at V and 2 bases at J; junction bases unmatched: 5. This CDR3 has 16 amino acids. Germline CDR1 reads KGHSH; CDR2 reads LQKENI.

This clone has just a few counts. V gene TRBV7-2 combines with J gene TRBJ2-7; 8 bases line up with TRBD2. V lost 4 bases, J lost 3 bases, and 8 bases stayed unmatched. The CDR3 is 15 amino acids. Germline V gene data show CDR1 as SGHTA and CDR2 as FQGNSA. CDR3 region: CASSSASGPFYEQYF. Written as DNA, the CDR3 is TGTGCCAGCAGCTCAGCTAGCGGGCCCTTCTACGAGCAGTACTTC.

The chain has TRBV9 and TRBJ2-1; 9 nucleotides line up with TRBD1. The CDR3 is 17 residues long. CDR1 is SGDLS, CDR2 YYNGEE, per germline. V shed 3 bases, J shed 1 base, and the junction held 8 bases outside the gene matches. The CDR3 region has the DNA TGTGCCAGCAGCGATCTACAGGGGGCGAGGTCCTACAATGAGCAGTTCTTC. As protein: CASSDLQGARSYNEQFF.

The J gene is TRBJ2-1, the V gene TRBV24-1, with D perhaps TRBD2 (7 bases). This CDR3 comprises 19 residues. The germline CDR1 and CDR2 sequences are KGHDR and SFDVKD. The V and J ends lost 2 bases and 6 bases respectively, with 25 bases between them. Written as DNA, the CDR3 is TGTGCCACCAGTGATTCGTTCGAACAGGGTAAGGGGGGGGGCAATGAGCAGTTCTTC. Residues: CATSDSFEQGKGGGNEQFF.

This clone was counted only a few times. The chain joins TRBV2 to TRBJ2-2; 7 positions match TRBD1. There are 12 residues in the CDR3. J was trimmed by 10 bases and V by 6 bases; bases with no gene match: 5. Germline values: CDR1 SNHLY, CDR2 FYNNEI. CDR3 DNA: TGTGCCAGCAGGACAGGGATGGAGGAGCTGTTTTTT. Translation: CASRTGMEELFF.

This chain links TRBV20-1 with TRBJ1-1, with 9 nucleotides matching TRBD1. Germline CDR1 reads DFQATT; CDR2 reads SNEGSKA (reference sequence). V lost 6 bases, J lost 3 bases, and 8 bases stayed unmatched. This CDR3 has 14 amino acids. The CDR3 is CSASNRGRDTEAFF. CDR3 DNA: TGCAGTGCCAGTAACAGGGGGCGGGACACTGAAGCTTTCTTT.

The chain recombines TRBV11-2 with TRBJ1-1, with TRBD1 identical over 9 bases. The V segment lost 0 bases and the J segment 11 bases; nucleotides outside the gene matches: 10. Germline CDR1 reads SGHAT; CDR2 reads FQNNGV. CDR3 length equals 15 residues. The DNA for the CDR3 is TGTGCCAGCAGCTTAGAAGGGACAGGGTTTTTTCGGGCTTTCTTT. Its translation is CASSLEGTGFFRAFF.

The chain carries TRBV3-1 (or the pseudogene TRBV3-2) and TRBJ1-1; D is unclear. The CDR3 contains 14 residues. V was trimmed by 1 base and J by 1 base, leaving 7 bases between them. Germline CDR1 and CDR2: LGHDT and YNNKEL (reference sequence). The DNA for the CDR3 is TGTGCCAGCAGCCAAGCGTCCCCGAACACTGAAGCTTTCTTT. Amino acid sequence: CASSQASPNTEAFF.

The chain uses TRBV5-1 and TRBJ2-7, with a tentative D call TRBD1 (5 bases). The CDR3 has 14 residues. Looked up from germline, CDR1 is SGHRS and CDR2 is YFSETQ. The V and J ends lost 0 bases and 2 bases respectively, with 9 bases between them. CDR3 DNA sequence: TGCGCCAGCAGCTTGGGCCCAGGGACCTACGAGCAGTACGTC. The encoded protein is CASSLGPGTYEQYV.

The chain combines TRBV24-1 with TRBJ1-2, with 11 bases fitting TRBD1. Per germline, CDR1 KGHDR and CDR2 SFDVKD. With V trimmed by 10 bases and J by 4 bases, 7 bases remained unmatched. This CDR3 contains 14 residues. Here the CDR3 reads CATRDRGIFYGYTF. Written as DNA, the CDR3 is TGTGCCACAAGGGACAGGGGGATTTTCTATGGCTACACCTTC.

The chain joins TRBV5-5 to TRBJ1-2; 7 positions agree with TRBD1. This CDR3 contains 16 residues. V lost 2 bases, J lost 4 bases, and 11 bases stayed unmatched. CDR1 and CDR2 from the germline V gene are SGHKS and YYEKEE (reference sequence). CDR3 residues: CASSLGQDRRTYGYTF. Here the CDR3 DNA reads TGTGCCAGCAGCTTAGGTCAGGACAGGCGAACCTATGGCTACACCTTC.

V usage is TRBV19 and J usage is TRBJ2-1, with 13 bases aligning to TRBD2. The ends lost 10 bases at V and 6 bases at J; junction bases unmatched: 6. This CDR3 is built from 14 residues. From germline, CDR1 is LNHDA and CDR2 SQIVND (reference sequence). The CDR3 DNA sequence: TGTGCCACCAGACTAGCGGGAGGATCCAATGAGCAGTTCTTC. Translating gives CATRLAGGSNEQFF.

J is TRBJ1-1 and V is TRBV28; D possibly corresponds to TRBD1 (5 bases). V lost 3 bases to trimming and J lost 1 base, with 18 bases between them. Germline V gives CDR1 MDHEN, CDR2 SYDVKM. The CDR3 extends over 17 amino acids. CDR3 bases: TGTGCCAGCAGTTTGCCGCGGCAGGGATGGCCGAACACTGAAGCTTTCTTT. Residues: CASSLPRQGWPNTEAFF. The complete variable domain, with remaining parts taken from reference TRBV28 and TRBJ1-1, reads DVKVTQSSRYLVKRTGEKVFLECVQDMDHENMFWYRQDPGLGLRLIYFSYDVKMKEKGDIPEGYSVSREKKERFSLILESASTNQTSMYLCASSLPRQGWPNTEAFFGQGTRLTVV.

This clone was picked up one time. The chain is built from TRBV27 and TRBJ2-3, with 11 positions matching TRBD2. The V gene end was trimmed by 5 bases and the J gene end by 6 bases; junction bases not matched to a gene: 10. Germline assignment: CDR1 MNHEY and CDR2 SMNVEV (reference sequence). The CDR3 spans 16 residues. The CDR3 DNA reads TGTGCCAGCAGTCCCAGGACTAGCGGGCGGATGGATACGCAGTATTTT. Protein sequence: CASSPRTSGRMDTQYF.

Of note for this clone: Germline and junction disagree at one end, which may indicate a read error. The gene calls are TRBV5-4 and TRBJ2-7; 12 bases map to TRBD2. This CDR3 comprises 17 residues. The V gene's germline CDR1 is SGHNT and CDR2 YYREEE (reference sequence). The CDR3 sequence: CASSLGLAGGNTYAQYF. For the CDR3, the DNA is TGTGCCAGCAGCTTGGGGCTAGCGGGGGGGAATACCTACGCGCAGTACTTC.

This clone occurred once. CDR3 amino acids: CASSPPGTGGTEAFF. DNA of the CDR3: TGCGCCAGCAGCCCACCCGGGACAGGGGGCACTGAAGCTTTCTTT. V gene TRBV5-1 combines with J gene TRBJ1-1; TRBD1 matches 11 bases. Per the germline V gene, CDR1 is SGHRS and CDR2 is YFSETQ. The CDR3 runs to 15 residues. V dropped 4 bases and J dropped 4; count of bases not matched to a gene: 6.

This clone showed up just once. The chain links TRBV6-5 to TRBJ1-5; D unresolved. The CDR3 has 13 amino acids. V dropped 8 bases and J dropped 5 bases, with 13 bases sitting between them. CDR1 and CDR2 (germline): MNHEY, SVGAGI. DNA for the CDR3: TGTGCCAGCGGCGGCGGGAAGGATCAGCCCCAGCATTTT. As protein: CASGGGKDQPQHF.

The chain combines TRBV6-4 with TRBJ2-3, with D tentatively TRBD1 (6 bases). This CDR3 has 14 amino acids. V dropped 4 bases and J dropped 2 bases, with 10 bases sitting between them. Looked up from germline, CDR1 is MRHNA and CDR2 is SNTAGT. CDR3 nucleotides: TGTGCCAGCAGTGCCGGGACATTCACAGATACGCAGTATTTT. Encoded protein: CASSAGTFTDTQYF.

CDR3 in amino acids: CASSQEQGRNTIYF. The CDR3 DNA reads TGCGCCAGCAGCCAAGAACAGGGTAGAAACACCATATATTTT. This rearrangement joins TRBV4-1 to TRBJ1-3; D perhaps matches TRBD1 (6 bases). Germline V gene data show CDR1 as MGHRA and CDR2 as YSYEKL. The CDR3 length is 14 residues. The V end lost 0 bases, the J end lost 5 bases, and 8 bases lay between the germline ends.

CDR3 sequence reads: CASSRLGDRVGNEQFF. In DNA, the CDR3 is TGTGCCAGCAGTAGACTGGGGGACAGGGTTGGCAATGAGCAGTTCTTC. The chain joins TRBV11-3 to TRBJ2-1; 9 bases align to TRBD1. This CDR3 contains 16 residues. Looked up from germline, CDR1 is SGHNT and CDR2 is YENEEA. V shed 6 bases and J 6 bases; nucleotides not matched to a gene: 12.

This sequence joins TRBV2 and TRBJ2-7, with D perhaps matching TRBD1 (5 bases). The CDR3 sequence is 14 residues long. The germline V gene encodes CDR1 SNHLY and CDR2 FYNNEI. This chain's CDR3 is CAGGRAANSLRQYF. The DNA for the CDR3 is TGTGCGGGTGGCAGGGCAGCAAACTCCCTACGGCAGTACTTC. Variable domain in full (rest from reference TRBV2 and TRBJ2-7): EPEVTQTPSHQVTQMGQEVILRCVPISNHLYFYWYRQILGQKVEFLVSFYNNEISEKSEIFDDQFSVERPDGSNFTLKIRSTKLEDSAMYFCAGGRAANSLRQYFGPGTRLTVT.

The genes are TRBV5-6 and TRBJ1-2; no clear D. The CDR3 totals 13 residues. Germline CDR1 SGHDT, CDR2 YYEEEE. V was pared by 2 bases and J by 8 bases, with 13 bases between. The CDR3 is CASSLREGGGYTF. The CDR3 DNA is TGTGCCAGCAGCTTACGGGAGGGCGGAGGCTACACCTTC. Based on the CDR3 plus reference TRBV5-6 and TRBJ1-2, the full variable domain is DAGVTQSPTHLIKTRGQQVTLRCSPKSGHDTVSWYQQALGQGPQFIFQYYEEEERQRGNFPDRFSGHQFPNYSSELNVNALLLGDSALYLCASSLREGGGYTFGSGTRLTVV.

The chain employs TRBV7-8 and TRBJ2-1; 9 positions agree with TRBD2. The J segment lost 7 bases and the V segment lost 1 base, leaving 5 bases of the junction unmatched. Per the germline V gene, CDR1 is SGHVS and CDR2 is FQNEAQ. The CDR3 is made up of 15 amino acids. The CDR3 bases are TGTGCCAGCAGCTTAGGCGGGGGGGCTGGGAATGAGCAGTTCTTC. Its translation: CASSLGGGAGNEQFF. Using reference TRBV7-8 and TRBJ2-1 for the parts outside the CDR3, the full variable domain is GAGVSQSPRYKVAKRGQDVALRCDPISGHVSLFWYQQALGQGPEFLTYFQNEAQLDKSGLPSDRFFAERPEGSVSTLKIQRTQQEDSAVYLCASSLGGGAGNEQFFGPGTRLTVL.

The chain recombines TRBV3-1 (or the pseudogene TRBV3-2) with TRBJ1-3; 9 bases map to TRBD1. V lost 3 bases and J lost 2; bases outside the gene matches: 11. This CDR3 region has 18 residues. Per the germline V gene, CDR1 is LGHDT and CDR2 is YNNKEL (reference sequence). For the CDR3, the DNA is TGTGCCAGCAGCCAGTTACGTCCCGGGACAGGGCCTGGAAACACCATATATTTT. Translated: CASSQLRPGTGPGNTIYF.